Below, 14 T cell receptor beta chains from the same sample are listed, as sequenced in a study of T cells in Graves' hyperthyroidism and ophthalmopathy. Researchers took RNA transcripts and amplified the TCR beta CDR3 regions from them. The HTBI primer set drove a first-round RT-PCR of the TCR CDR3. TCRdb ran MiXCR on the multiplex PCR reads and lists one entry per CDR3 protein. Of approximately 530,000 distinct CDR3 sequences detected, 16% appear once; the ten largest clones hold about 20%. The sequenced material came from blood. Every receptor here comes from a woman younger than 30 with Graves' hyperthyroidism.

This clonotype was recorded many times. CDR3 loop: CASSDGFRTSGNNEQFF. CDR3 bases: TGTGCCAGCAGTGACGGTTTCCGGACTAGCGGGAACAATGAGCAGTTCTTC. This chain connects TRBV2 to TRBJ2-1, with 12 bases lining up with TRBD2. The CDR3 consists of 17 residues. After removal of 3 bases from V and 5 bases from J, the junction contained 8 bases not matched to a gene. Germline loops: CDR1 SNHLY, CDR2 FYNNEI.

As regards this clonotype: A much larger clone lies one base from this, so it may be a read error. V and J are TRBV27 and TRBJ2-7, with D maybe TRBD2 (5 bases). V was clipped by 8 bases and J by 2 bases, with 7 bases between them. Per the germline V gene, CDR1 is MNHEY and CDR2 is SMNVEV (reference sequence). This CDR3 is built from 11 residues. The CDR3 DNA is TGTGCCAGCCGGAGGACCTACGAGCAGTACTTC. Its protein is CASRRTYEQYF.

This chain links TRBV6-6 with TRBJ1-2; no firm D call. The germline V and J ends were trimmed by 2 bases and 2 bases, with 9 bases remaining between them. There are 14 residues in the CDR3. CDR1 and CDR2 from the germline V gene are MNHNY and SVGAGI (reference sequence). The CDR3 loop is CASSYQDGNYGYTF. CDR3 DNA: TGTGCCAGCAGTTACCAGGACGGGAACTATGGCTACACCTTC.

This clonotype was found many times. This chain joins TRBV3-1 and TRBJ2-1; TRBD2 matches 10 bases. Germline V gene sequence: CDR1 LGHDT, CDR2 YNNKEL (reference sequence). The length of the CDR3 is 15 residues. V dropped 4 bases and J dropped 5; count of bases not matched to a gene: 5. For the CDR3, the DNA is TGTGCCAGCAGCCTCACTAGCGGGATAAACAATGAGCAGTTCTTC. It translates to CASSLTSGINNEQFF.

Remarks on this clonotype: An end of the junction differs from the germline gene, which may be a read error. CDR3 nucleotide sequence: TGTGCCAGCAGTTGGGGGGGTGAACCTTACAATGGGCAGTTCTTC. This encodes CASSWGGEPYNGQFF. The chain recombines TRBV7-2 with TRBJ2-1, with TRBD2 identical over 7 bases. Per the germline V gene, CDR1 is SGHTA and CDR2 is FQGNSA. The CDR3 has 15 residues.

This clonotype was observed many times. The V gene is TRBV13, the J gene TRBJ2-1; 7 bases are shared with TRBD2. The CDR3 runs to 13 residues. Germline CDR1 is PRHDT and CDR2 is FYEKMQ (reference sequence). J gave up 6 bases and V 5 bases, and 4 bases lay outside the gene matches. The CDR3 DNA reads as TGTGCCAGCAGCCCCTGGACTAGCAATGAGCAGTTCTTC. As protein: CASSPWTSNEQFF.

The V gene is TRBV5-1, the J gene TRBJ2-1; no definite D call. The CDR3 extends over 13 amino acids. Germline V gives CDR1 SGHRS, CDR2 YFSETQ. V was pared by 0 bases and J by 9 bases, with 10 bases between. As DNA, the CDR3 is TGCGCCAGCAGCTTGGGACGAGTAGGTGAGCAGTTCTTC. It codes for CASSLGRVGEQFF.

The chain uses TRBV7-2 and TRBJ2-1; 13 bases match TRBD2. Germline V gene sequence: CDR1 SGHTA, CDR2 FQGNSA. This CDR3 is 15 amino acids long. With 5 bases clipped from V and 7 bases from J, the junction kept 5 bases outside the gene matches. The CDR3 sequence is CASSPVGLAGNEQFF. Here the CDR3 DNA reads TGTGCCAGCAGCCCCGTGGGACTAGCGGGAAATGAGCAGTTCTTC. Full variable domain (remainder filled in from reference TRBV7-2 and TRBJ2-1): GAGVSQSPSNKVTEKGKDVELRCDPISGHTALYWYRQSLGQGLEFLIYFQGNSAPDKSGLPSDRFSAERTGGSVSTLTIQRTQQEDSAVYLCASSPVGLAGNEQFFGPGTRLTVL.

The rearrangement uses TRBV10-1 and TRBJ2-2; D is unresolved. Germline lookup yields CDR1 WNHNN and CDR2 SYGVQD (reference sequence). This CDR3 spans 15 amino acids. Trimming removed 2 bases from V and 0 bases from J, with 7 bases in between. The DNA of the CDR3 is TGCGCCAGCAGTGAGACGGCCCCGAACACCGGGGAGCTGTTTTTT. Protein sequence: CASSETAPNTGELFF.

In its sample, this clonotype was seen a few times. V and J are TRBV30 and TRBJ2-1; possible D gene TRBD1, 5 bases. The germline V and J ends were trimmed by 8 bases and 9 bases, with 17 bases remaining between them. CDR1 is GTSNPN and CDR2 is SVGIG in the germline V gene (reference sequence). The CDR3 runs 12 residues. The CDR3 nucleotides are TGTGCCCAGCATAGGGGTGAGAGTGAGCAGTTCTTC. This encodes CAQHRGESEQFF.

This clonotype was seen many times. V and J are TRBV11-2 and TRBJ2-7; D is possibly TRBD1 (6 bases). This CDR3 contains 16 residues. Germline V gene lookup returns CDR1 SGHAT and CDR2 FQNNGV. V gave up 5 bases and J gave up 6 bases, with 23 bases separating them. The CDR3 sequence is CASSPRGGKGRREQYF. CDR3 bases: TGTGCCAGCAGCCCCAGAGGGGGAAAGGGGCGTCGCGAGCAGTACTTC.

This clonotype was detected ten times or more. The chain joins TRBV12-3 or TRBV12-4 to TRBJ1-1, with D uncertain. The CDR3 sequence is 13 residues long. The V end lost 8 bases, the J end lost 1 base, and 11 bases lay between the germline ends. The CDR3 loop is CASVWNPNTEAFF. In DNA, the CDR3 is TGTGCCAGCGTTTGGAATCCGAACACTGAAGCTTTCTTT.

This clonotype turned up a few times. This sequence joins TRBV27 and TRBJ2-7; maybe TRBD1 (6 bases). Trimming pared 3 bases from V and 1 base from J, leaving 25 bases between. Per the germline V gene, CDR1 is MNHEY and CDR2 is SMNVEV (reference sequence). CDR3 length equals 19 residues. For the CDR3, the DNA is TGTGCCAGCAGTTTCAAATTTAGGTCGGGACATCGCCGTTCCTACGAGCAGTACTTC. Residues: CASSFKFRSGHRRSYEQYF.

In this sample, this clonotype turned up a few times. The chain combines TRBV9 with TRBJ1-4; no definite D call. Germline values: CDR1 SGDLS, CDR2 YYNGEE. The germline V and J ends were trimmed by 0 bases and 6 bases, with 15 bases remaining between them. CDR3 length: 16 residues. CDR3 nucleotides: TGTGCCAGCAGCGTAGGTCACAGTTGGTCCGATGAAAAACTGTTTTTT. Its protein is CASSVGHSWSDEKLFF.